This TCR beta chain was captured in a study of shared clonotypes between healthy human individuals. This CDR3 is built from 18 residues. The V gene end was trimmed by 2 bases and the J gene end by 0 bases; junction bases not matched to a gene: 8. CDR1 is MNHEY and CDR2 is SMNVEV in the germline V gene (reference sequence). This clone showed up just once. Data came from immunoSEQ multiplex PCR; TCRdb stores just in-frame clones and leaves some out. This table has 2.3 million or so clones, 85% to 95% appearing once. The chain recombines TRBV27 with TRBJ2-2, with 8 bases that match TRBD2. Sequenced: naive CD4+ T cells from PBMCs. Indicated subset: CD45RA+ positively selected. The clonotype originates from a man aged 18 to 35 in good health. Some clones in this sample may be carry-over from other donors' samples. The chain's CDR3 is CASSLLTSGGSNTGELFF. The CDR3 nucleotides are TGTGCCAGCAGTTTACTCACTAGCGGCGGTTCGAACACCGGGGAGCTGTTTTTT.